The source of this T cell receptor beta chain is a study of CD8 T cells in ankylosing spondylitis. Whole-study results and caveats: Both synovial fluid and blood in reactive arthritis had previously been reported to carry some motif variants.

5'-RACE, quantitative and with molecular barcodes, yielded the TCR beta libraries. TCRdb called the 5' RACE reads again in MiXCR, with one record for every CDR3 protein. The table lists about 220,000 distinct CDR3 sequences, 25% to 30% of them singletons. On this clonotype itself: The antigen is unknown.

This sequence originates from a male donor with ankylosing spondylitis or in good health (not recorded which). What was sequenced was blood, either unsorted or a sorted T cell fraction (not recorded which).

The chain's CDR3 is CASSEGGAVQETQYF. The CDR3 DNA reads as TGTGCCAGCAGCGAAGGAGGGGCAGTTCAAGAGACCCAGTACTTC. V usage is TRBV9 and J usage is TRBJ2-5; weak D call: TRBD2 (6 bases). This CDR3 spans 15 amino acids. In germline, CDR1 is SGDLS, CDR2 YYNGEE. The ends were cut back, 3 bases at V and 2 bases at J, with 14 bases in the middle.